These 18 T cell receptor beta chains originate from one sample sequenced in a study of blood T cell repertoires in COVID-19. TCRdb's table, derived via immunoSEQ multiplex PCR, lists solely in-frame clones and lacks some. This table has about 480,000 clones, 85% to 90% appearing once. The sequenced sample was peripheral blood. The receptors come from a woman in her 30s with acute or convalescent COVID-19.

The rearrangement uses TRBV28 and TRBJ2-3; TRBD1 agrees at 7 bases. J gave up 5 bases and V 4 bases, and 6 bases lay outside the gene matches. CDR1 is MDHEN, CDR2 SYDVKM, per germline. CDR3 length equals 14 residues. The chain's CDR3 is CASSSDRVEDTQYF. CDR3 DNA sequence: TGTGCCAGCAGTTCCGACAGGGTCGAAGATACGCAGTATTTT.

J is TRBJ1-1 and V is TRBV5-5, with D possibly matching TRBD1 (5 bases). The V gene's germline CDR1 is SGHKS and CDR2 YYEKEE (reference sequence). V gave up 0 bases and J gave up 5 bases, with 11 bases separating them. CDR3 length: 14 amino acids. DNA of the CDR3: TGTGCCAGCAGCTTGGAAGGACAAGGGACTGAAGCTTTCTTT. This codes for CASSLEGQGTEAFF.

Only one count was recorded for this clone. The chain employs TRBV7-3 and TRBJ2-7; 10 bases are shared with TRBD2. The V gene end was trimmed by 5 bases and the J gene end by 4 bases; junction bases not matched to a gene: 8. The CDR3 spans 15 residues. Germline CDR1 is SGHTA and CDR2 is FQGTGA. CDR3: CASSPRAGGPYEQYF. DNA of the CDR3: TGTGCCAGCAGCCCACGAGCGGGGGGGCCTTACGAGCAGTACTTC. Full variable domain (outside the CDR3, taken from reference TRBV7-3 and TRBJ2-7): GAGVSQTPSNKVTEKGKYVELRCDPISGHTALYWYRQSLGQGPEFLIYFQGTGAADDSGLPNDRFFAVRPEGSVSTLKIQRTERGDSAVYLCASSPRAGGPYEQYFGPGTRLTVT.

This chain connects TRBV9 to TRBJ2-3; a possible D gene is TRBD2 (6 bases). The CDR3 covers 14 residues. Germline lookup yields CDR1 SGDLS and CDR2 YYNGEE. The V gene lost 4 bases and the J gene lost 4 bases, with 13 bases spanning the gap. The DNA of the CDR3 is TGTGCCAGCAGCAGTACTAGCCCAGCAGATACGCAGTATTTT. It encodes CASSSTSPADTQYF.

The V gene is TRBV30, the J gene TRBJ1-2; D is ambiguous. Germline values: CDR1 GTSNPN, CDR2 SVGIG (reference sequence). CDR3 length equals 14 residues. V was pared by 5 bases and J by 2 bases, with 15 bases between. The CDR3 spells CAWGWTPGNYGYTF. In DNA form, the CDR3 reads TGTGCCTGGGGGTGGACCCCGGGAAACTATGGCTACACCTTC.

This chain joins TRBV6-5 and TRBJ2-7, with 10 nucleotides matching TRBD1. The germline gives CDR1 MNHEY, CDR2 SVGAGI. This CDR3 is built from 14 residues. With V trimmed by 9 bases and J by 2 bases, 7 bases remained unmatched. The CDR3 region is CASPGTGDAYEQYF. The CDR3 DNA follows: TGTGCCAGTCCCGGGACAGGGGACGCCTACGAGCAGTACTTC.

The chain couples TRBV29-1 to TRBJ2-6; possible D gene TRBD1, 6 bases. With 5 bases removed from V and 0 bases from J, the gap between germline ends came to 17 bases. This CDR3 has 17 amino acids. The germline CDR1 and CDR2 sequences are SQVTM and ANQGSEA. This CDR3 reads CSVTGTHDSSGANVLTF. The DNA of the CDR3 is TGCAGCGTTACCGGGACACATGATAGCTCTGGGGCCAACGTCCTGACTTTC.

The rearrangement joins TRBV18 to TRBJ2-7; 7 bases agree with TRBD1. This CDR3 region has 14 residues. CDR1 is KGHSH, CDR2 LQKENI, per germline. J gave up 4 bases and V 6 bases, and 9 bases lay outside the gene matches. CDR3 in DNA: TGTGCCAGCTCCTTGACAGGGTGGGGATACGAGCAGTACTTC. This translates into CASSLTGWGYEQYF.

The chain couples TRBV6-1 to TRBJ1-2; perhaps TRBD1 as D (5 bases). This CDR3 is built from 16 residues. Trimming took 4 bases from V and 2 from J, leaving 17 bases between them. Looked up from germline, CDR1 is MNHNS and CDR2 is SASEGT. The CDR3 DNA is TGTGCCAGCAGTGGCAGGGTATCCTCACTAAACTATGGCTACACCTTC. This sequence encodes CASSGRVSSLNYGYTF.

J is TRBJ1-2 and V is TRBV12-5, with D maybe TRBD1 (6 bases). This CDR3 contains 13 residues. Germline V gene lookup returns CDR1 LGHNT and CDR2 FRNRAP. V was trimmed by 3 bases and J by 4 bases, leaving 9 bases between them. Here the CDR3 reads CASGLGGPYGYTF. In DNA form, the CDR3 reads TGTGCTAGTGGTTTAGGGGGACCCTATGGCTACACCTTC.

V gene TRBV5-1 combines with J gene TRBJ1-6, with TRBD1 matching 7 bases. Germline V gene data show CDR1 as SGHRS and CDR2 as YFSETQ. V was clipped by 4 bases and J by 5 bases; unmatched bases: 6. The CDR3 totals 15 residues. This CDR3 reads CASSNRQGDNSPLHF. CDR3 sequence (DNA): TGCGCCAGCAGCAACCGACAGGGAGATAATTCACCCCTCCACTTT.

The DNA for the CDR3 is TGTGCCAGTAGTCTCGGACAGGCCTCCTACAATGAGCAGTTCTTC. It translates to CASSLGQASYNEQFF. The chain combines TRBV19 with TRBJ2-1, with 7 bases aligning to TRBD1. V trimming: 5 bases; J trimming: 0 bases; junction bases outside the gene matches: 4. Germline V gene data show CDR1 as LNHDA and CDR2 as SQIVND (reference sequence). The CDR3 runs to 15 residues.

The V and J genes are TRBV24-1 and TRBJ2-3; 7 bases map to TRBD2. The CDR3 loop spans 15 amino acids. V gave up 4 bases and J gave up 3 bases; unmatched junction bases: 6. Germline V gene data show CDR1 as KGHDR and CDR2 as SFDVKD. The CDR3 nucleotides read TGTGCCACCAGTGAACGGGAGGCGTGGACAGATACGCAGTATTTT. This sequence encodes CATSEREAWTDTQYF.

The chain uses TRBV3-1 (or the pseudogene TRBV3-2) and TRBJ1-4; D unresolved. CDR3 length: 12 amino acids. With 4 bases removed from V and 8 bases from J, the gap between germline ends came to 8 bases. Germline-derived CDR1 and CDR2 are LGHDT and YNNKEL (reference sequence). The CDR3 nucleotides are TGTGCCAGCAGCCGAGGGAGGGAAAAACTGTTTTTT. This encodes CASSRGREKLFF.

The J gene is TRBJ1-3, the V gene TRBV30; weak D call: TRBD1 (6 bases). V was pared by 2 bases and J by 2 bases, with 16 bases between. In germline, CDR1 is GTSNPN, CDR2 SVGIG (reference sequence). The CDR3 sequence is 16 residues long. CDR3 sequence reads: CAWSSGTSSPGNTIYF. The DNA for the CDR3 is TGTGCCTGGAGTTCAGGGACATCGAGCCCTGGAAACACCATATATTTT.

The chain has TRBV7-9 and TRBJ2-5; D gene uncertain. CDR3 size: 10 residues. The ends were cut back, 5 bases at V and 8 bases at J, with 6 bases in the middle. The germline V gene has CDR1 SEHNR and CDR2 FQNEAQ (reference sequence). The CDR3 DNA reads as TGTGCCAGCAGCCTAAATACCCAGTACTTC. It specifies CASSLNTQYF.

The chain joins TRBV9 to TRBJ2-3; D call uncertain. The CDR3 runs to 14 residues. The V and J ends lost 1 base and 2 bases respectively, with 8 bases between them. Germline-derived CDR1 and CDR2 are SGDLS and YYNGEE. CDR3 in amino acids: CASSVIQATDTQYF. CDR3 DNA sequence: TGTGCCAGCAGCGTAATCCAGGCCACAGATACGCAGTATTTT.

V gene TRBV7-9 combines with J gene TRBJ1-1, with 7 bases identical to TRBD1. Germline V gene data show CDR1 as SEHNR and CDR2 as FQNEAQ (reference sequence). The CDR3 extends over 17 amino acids. With 5 bases clipped from V and 3 bases from J, the junction kept 15 bases outside the gene matches. CDR3 bases: TGTGCCAGCAGCGCCGAGGGGGCGAGGCAGGGGGACACTGAAGCTTTCTTT. Its protein is CASSAEGARQGDTEAFF.